The 14 T cell receptor beta chains reported below all come from one sample, sequenced in a study of cytomegalovirus exposure and HLA in healthy donors. The PCR ran on 60 Vbeta and 13 Jbeta primers. Measured with immunoSEQ multiplex PCR; TCRdb has only the in-frame clones, and not every one. Its listing shows 180,000 or so clones. Sequenced material: PBMCs. All receptors come from a boy between 10 and 17 years old in good health and CMV-seronegative.

The chain carries TRBV28 and TRBJ1-3; no clear D gene. This CDR3 is built from 14 residues. The V gene lost 9 bases and the J gene lost 2 bases, with 14 bases spanning the gap. Germline V gives CDR1 MDHEN, CDR2 SYDVKM. The CDR3 nucleotides are TGTGCCAGTGACGAAGGAGGAGCTGGAAACACCATATATTTT. This encodes CASDEGGAGNTIYF. Full variable domain (remainder filled in from reference TRBV28 and TRBJ1-3): DVKVTQSSRYLVKRTGEKVFLECVQDMDHENMFWYRQDPGLGLRLIYFSYDVKMKEKGDIPEGYSVSREKKERFSLILESASTNQTSMYLCASDEGGAGNTIYFGEGSWLTVV.

The rearrangement links TRBV28 to TRBJ1-2; 10 bases are a match to TRBD1. Germline V gene data show CDR1 as MDHEN and CDR2 as SYDVKM. The CDR3 contains 14 residues. V shed 6 bases, J shed 4 bases, and the junction held 5 bases outside the gene matches. The CDR3 protein is CASRRQGATYGYTF. The CDR3, as DNA: TGTGCCAGCAGAAGACAGGGGGCGACCTATGGCTACACCTTC.

The V call is TRBV14, the J call TRBJ2-3; no reliable D call. Trimming removed 4 bases from V and 3 bases from J, with 5 bases in between. The CDR3 covers 12 residues. CDR1 and CDR2 from the germline V gene are SGHDN and FVKESK. The CDR3, as DNA: TGTGCCAGCAGCCCCATGACAGATACGCAGTATTTT. It yields the protein CASSPMTDTQYF.

This chain connects TRBV30 to TRBJ2-7; possibly TRBD1 for D (5 bases). Germline-derived CDR1 and CDR2 are GTSNPN and SVGIG (reference sequence). Trimming stripped 2 bases from V and 3 bases from J, with 14 bases between. The CDR3 consists of 14 residues. The CDR3 sequence: CAWSPRAFIYEQYF. As DNA, the CDR3 is TGTGCCTGGAGTCCCAGGGCCTTCATCTACGAGCAGTACTTC. The full variable domain, in which reference TRBV30 and TRBJ2-7 provide the parts outside the CDR3, is SQTIHQWPATLVQPVGSPLSLECTVEGTSNPNLYWYRQAAGRGLQLLFYSVGIGQISSEVPQNLSASRPQDRQFILSSKKLLLSDSGFYLCAWSPRAFIYEQYFGPGTRLTVT.

The chain employs TRBV4-2 and TRBJ2-7; D unclear. The V and J ends lost 0 bases and 0 bases respectively, with 12 bases between them. The CDR3 extends over 16 amino acids. Germline CDR1 LGHNA, CDR2 YNFKEQ. The CDR3 coding sequence is TGTGCCAGCAGCCAAGATGTCACCTTGAGCTCCTACGAGCAGTACTTC. Translating it yields CASSQDVTLSSYEQYF.

With respect to this clone: At one end, the junction sequence differs from germline, possibly due to a read error. CDR3 residues: CASRTDREVRTSF. The DNA of the CDR3 is TGTGCCAGTAGGACCGACAGGGAGGTAAGAACGTCTTTT. This chain joins TRBV19 and TRBJ1-6; 7 positions agree with TRBD1. CDR1 and CDR2 (germline): LNHDA, SQIVND (reference sequence). This CDR3 spans 13 amino acids.

V is TRBV11-3 and J is TRBJ2-2; D is perhaps TRBD1 (6 bases). Looked up from germline, CDR1 is SGHNT and CDR2 is YENEEA. The V and J ends lost 5 bases and 6 bases respectively, with 19 bases between them. The CDR3 runs to 16 residues. CDR3 nucleotide sequence: TGTGCCAGCAGCCCCTACAGCCCCAGGGGTGCCGGGGAGCTGTTTTTT. It specifies CASSPYSPRGAGELFF.

V gene TRBV7-9 combines with J gene TRBJ2-5; 8 bases align to TRBD1. Germline CDR1 SEHNR, CDR2 FQNEAQ (reference sequence). Trimming removed 5 bases from V and 6 bases from J; junction bases left unmatched: 8. The CDR3 spans 14 residues. Here the CDR3 reads CASSQTGGGQTQYF. CDR3 sequence (DNA): TGTGCCAGCAGCCAAACAGGGGGAGGCCAGACCCAGTACTTC.

The CDR3 region has the DNA TGCGCCAGCCGATTCAACAGGGACGAGCAGTACTTC. Translation gives CASRFNRDEQYF. The chain employs TRBV5-1 and TRBJ2-7; D might be TRBD1 (6 bases). This CDR3 spans 12 amino acids. CDR1 and CDR2 (germline): SGHRS, YFSETQ. V dropped 7 bases and J dropped 5 bases, with 13 bases sitting between them.

J is TRBJ1-6 and V is TRBV27, with D perhaps TRBD1 (5 bases). The CDR3 loop spans 14 amino acids. The ends were cut back, 5 bases at V and 8 bases at J, with 13 bases in the middle. The germline V gene encodes CDR1 MNHEY and CDR2 SMNVEV (reference sequence). Here the CDR3 DNA reads TGTGCCAGCAGTCCGGGACTTAGTTATTCACCCCTCCACTTT. Protein sequence: CASSPGLSYSPLHF.

The J gene is TRBJ1-6, the V gene TRBV7-2; D is unclear. The germline V gene has CDR1 SGHTA and CDR2 FQGNSA. CDR3 length: 15 amino acids. Trimming removed 7 bases at V and 3 bases at J, with 13 bases between. The DNA for the CDR3 is TGTGCCAGCACCTCCCCCAGGCTCTATAATTCACCCCTCCACTTT. Its protein product is CASTSPRLYNSPLHF.

As DNA, the CDR3 is TGTGCCAGCAGCCGTCTCTTTTCAGGACAGTACTACACCTTC. This encodes CASSRLFSGQYYTF. The J gene is TRBJ1-2, the V gene TRBV7-2; D perhaps matches TRBD1 (6 bases). Trimming shortened V by 5 bases and J by 10 bases, and 20 bases separated the two germline ends. Looked up from germline, CDR1 is SGHTA and CDR2 is FQGNSA. The CDR3 length is 14 residues. Based on the CDR3 plus reference TRBV7-2 and TRBJ1-2, the full variable domain is GAGVSQSPSNKVTEKGKDVELRCDPISGHTALYWYRQSLGQGLEFLIYFQGNSAPDKSGLPSDRFSAERTGGSVSTLTIQRTQQEDSAVYLCASSRLFSGQYYTFGSGTRLTVV.

The chain is built from TRBV19 and TRBJ1-1; unclear D gene. The CDR3 consists of 13 residues. From germline, CDR1 is LNHDA and CDR2 SQIVND (reference sequence). V lost 7 bases to trimming and J lost 4 bases, with 13 bases between them. The CDR3 coding sequence is TGTGCCAGTACCGTCGTTTCAGGCACTGAAGCTTTCTTT. Its translation is CASTVVSGTEAFF.

The rearrangement joins TRBV11-1 to TRBJ1-2; a possible D gene is TRBD1 (6 bases). From germline, CDR1 is SGHAT and CDR2 FQDESV (reference sequence). V lost 5 bases to trimming and J lost 4 bases, with 14 bases between them. The CDR3 loop spans 14 amino acids. The CDR3 protein is CASSLSTGTYGYTF. Written as DNA, the CDR3 is TGTGCCAGCAGCCTATCCACAGGGACCTATGGCTACACCTTC.